This T cell receptor (beta chain) was observed in a study of blood T cell repertoires in COVID-19. The CDR3 covers 14 residues. In germline, CDR1 is SGHTS, CDR2 YDEGEE. Unmatched junction bases numbered 5, after V lost 8 bases and J lost 3 bases. Measured with immunoSEQ multiplex PCR; TCRdb has only the in-frame clones, and not every one. The sample contains approximately 200,000 clones, 85% to 90% of which appear only once. This TCR was recovered from a man aged 25-40 years with COVID-19, enrolled during active disease. The chain couples TRBV5-8 to TRBJ1-1; 12 bases agree with TRBD1. The sequenced sample was peripheral blood. CDR3 sequence (DNA): TGTGCCAGTAGGGACAGGGGGCTTCACACTGAAGCTTTCTTT. The encoded protein is CASRDRGLHTEAFF.